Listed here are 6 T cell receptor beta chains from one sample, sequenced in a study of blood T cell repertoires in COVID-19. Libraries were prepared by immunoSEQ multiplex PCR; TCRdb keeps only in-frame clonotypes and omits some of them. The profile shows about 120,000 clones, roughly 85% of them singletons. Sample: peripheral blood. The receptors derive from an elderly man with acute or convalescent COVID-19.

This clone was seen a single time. The CDR3 DNA is TGTGCCAGCAGCTTATTATCGGGAGGGGACAATGAGCAGTTCTTC. This sequence encodes CASSLLSGGDNEQFF. The rearrangement joins TRBV7-3 to TRBJ2-1, with TRBD2 matching over 8 bases. The trim removed 2 bases at V and 5 bases at J, leaving 5 bases unmatched. CDR1 and CDR2 from the germline V gene are SGHTA and FQGTGA. CDR3 size: 15 residues.

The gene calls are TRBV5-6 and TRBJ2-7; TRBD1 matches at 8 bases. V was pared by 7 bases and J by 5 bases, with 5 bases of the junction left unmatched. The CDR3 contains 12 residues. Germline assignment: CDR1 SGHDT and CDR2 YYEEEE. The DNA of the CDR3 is TGTGCCAGCCGACAGGGGTGGAACGAGCAGTACTTC. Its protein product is CASRQGWNEQYF.

As DNA, the CDR3 is TGTGCCAGCAGCGTATCCAGCGGGGGCCACTCCTACAATGAGCAGTTCTTC. Protein: CASSVSSGGHSYNEQFF. V usage is TRBV9 and J usage is TRBJ2-1; 8 nucleotides match TRBD2. The CDR3 runs to 17 residues. The V segment lost 1 base and the J segment 0 bases; nucleotides outside the gene matches: 6. Germline CDR1 and CDR2: SGDLS and YYNGEE.

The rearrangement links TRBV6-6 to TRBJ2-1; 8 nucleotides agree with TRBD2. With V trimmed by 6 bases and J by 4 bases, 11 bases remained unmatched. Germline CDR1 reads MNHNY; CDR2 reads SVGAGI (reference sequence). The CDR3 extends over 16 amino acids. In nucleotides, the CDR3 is TGTGCCAGCAGAGAGCGGGAGCCGGGTTCGTACAATGAGCAGTTCTTC. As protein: CASREREPGSYNEQFF.

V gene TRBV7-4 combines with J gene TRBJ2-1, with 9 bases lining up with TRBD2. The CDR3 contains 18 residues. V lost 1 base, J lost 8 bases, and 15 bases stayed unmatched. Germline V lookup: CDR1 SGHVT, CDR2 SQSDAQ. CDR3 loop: CASSLGYSLAGPSYEQFF. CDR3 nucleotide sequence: TGTGCCAGCAGCTTAGGCTACTCTCTAGCGGGGCCGTCCTATGAGCAGTTCTTC.

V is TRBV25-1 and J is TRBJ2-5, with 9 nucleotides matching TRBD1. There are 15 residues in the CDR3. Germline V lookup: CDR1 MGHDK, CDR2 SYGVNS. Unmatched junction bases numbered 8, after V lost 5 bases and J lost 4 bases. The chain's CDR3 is CASSTSSTGGETQYF. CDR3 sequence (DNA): TGTGCCAGCAGTACATCCTCGACAGGGGGAGAGACCCAGTACTTC.